A selection of T cell receptor beta chains follows, all from one sample in a study of CD8 T cells in Susac syndrome. TCRdb itself ran the immunoSEQ multiplex PCR reads through MiXCR, one entry per CDR3 protein. The table includes 70,000 or so distinct CDR3 sequences, about 95% detected once. Sequencing was done on a sample of CD8+ T cells from PBMCs. The receptor set was obtained from a human donor with multiple sclerosis. The CDR3 runs from the conserved cysteine through the conserved F or W. D genes are given only for firm matches. Expanded clones are given a class, and other clones once, few, many or no size at all.

V	D	size	J	CDR3	DNA
TRBV19	.	.	TRBJ2-7	CASSVTGFNEQYF	TGTGCCAGTAGTGTGACAGGTTTCAACGAGCAGTACTTC
TRBV5-4	.	.	TRBJ2-7	CASSLARGSYEQYF	TGTGCCAGCAGCTTGGCGCGGGGAAGCTACGAGCAGTACTTC
TRBV10-3	.	.	TRBJ1-2	CAISYAGTDYGYTF	TGTGCCATCAGCTACGCCGGGACCGATTATGGCTACACCTTC
TRBV12-3/TRBV12-4	.	.	TRBJ1-1	CASSFAGAEAFF	TGTGCCAGCAGTTTTGCAGGGGCTGAAGCTTTCTTT
TRBV27	TRBD1	.	TRBJ2-1	CASSPWTGDSSEQFF	TGTGCCAGCAGCCCCTGGACAGGGGATAGTAGTGAGCAGTTCTTC
TRBV3-1	TRBD1	.	TRBJ2-7	CASSQEGTGTYEQYF	TGTGCCAGCAGCCAAGAGGGGACAGGGACCTACGAGCAGTACTTC
TRBV5-1	TRBD1	.	TRBJ2-3	CASSLEGQHTDTQYF	TGCGCCAGCAGCTTGGAGGGACAGCACACAGATACGCAGTATTTT
TRBV27	TRBD1	once	TRBJ1-1	CASRGTENTEAFF	TGTGCCAGCAGGGGGACAGAGAACACTGAAGCTTTCTTT
TRBV19	TRBD2	.	TRBJ2-7	CASSTGLADYEQYF	TGTGCCAGTAGTACGGGACTAGCGGACTACGAGCAGTACTTC
TRBV7-2	.	.	TRBJ1-2	CASSSMGPAYYGYTF	TGTGCCAGCAGCTCCATGGGGCCGGCGTACTATGGCTACACCTTC
TRBV4-2	.	.	TRBJ2-3	CASSPSESTDTQYF	TGTGCCAGCAGTCCTAGCGAGAGCACAGATACGCAGTATTTT
TRBV5-1	TRBD1	.	TRBJ2-7	CASSLRPVTGVYEQYF	TGCGCCAGCAGCTTACGGCCTGTGACAGGGGTCTACGAGCAGTACTTC
TRBV7-9	.	.	TRBJ1-2	CASSHGGDYGYTF	TGTGCCAGCTCCCACGGGGGAGACTATGGCTACACCTTC
TRBV27	TRBD1	.	TRBJ2-7	CASSLGQGPEQYF	TGTGCCAGCAGTTTGGGACAGGGACCCGAGCAGTACTTC
TRBV3-1	TRBD1	.	TRBJ1-2	CASSQVDRANYGYTF	TGTGCCAGCAGCCAAGTCGACAGGGCTAACTATGGCTACACCTTC
TRBV30	.	.	TRBJ2-6	CAWSVRGSGANVLTF	TGTGCCTGGAGTGTACGAGGTTCTGGGGCCAACGTCCTGACTTTC
TRBV4-1	.	.	TRBJ1-6	CASSLEGVFSPLHF	TGCGCCAGCAGCCTCGAAGGGGTTTTTTCACCCCTCCACTTT
TRBV5-1	TRBD1	.	TRBJ2-2	CASSPGDRPNTGELFF	TGCGCCAGCAGCCCCGGGGACAGGCCGAACACCGGGGAGCTGTTTTTT
TRBV29-1	.	.	TRBJ1-2	CSVQEANYGYTF	TGCAGCGTACAGGAAGCTAACTATGGCTACACCTTC
TRBV27	.	.	TRBJ2-3	CASSFLDFSTDTQYF	TGTGCCAGCAGTTTTCTAGATTTTAGCACAGATACGCAGTATTTT
TRBV5-6	TRBD1	.	TRBJ1-2	CASTSDRASYTF	TGTGCCAGCACCTCAGACAGGGCGAGCTACACCTTC
TRBV11-2	TRBD2	.	TRBJ2-2	CASSFAAGGPTGELFF	TGTGCCAGCAGCTTCGCAGCGGGAGGGCCTACCGGGGAGCTGTTTTTT
TRBV5-4	.	.	TRBJ1-1	CASRITGSGTEAFF	TGTGCCAGCAGAATTACAGGGAGCGGAACTGAAGCTTTCTTT
TRBV19	TRBD1	.	TRBJ1-2	CASSPTGAQGYTF	TGTGCCAGTAGTCCAACAGGGGCCCAGGGCTACACCTTC
TRBV2	.	few	TRBJ2-7	CASSETQSYEQYF	TGTGCCAGCAGTGAAACTCAATCCTACGAGCAGTACTTC
TRBV10-1	.	.	TRBJ1-5	CASTNPPGPDQPQHF	TGCGCCAGCACCAATCCCCCGGGGCCTGATCAGCCCCAGCATTTT
TRBV7-2	.	.	TRBJ2-3	CASSFGVSTDTQYF	TGTGCCAGCAGCTTCGGGGTTAGCACAGATACGCAGTATTTT
TRBV4-3	.	.	TRBJ1-3	CASSQVLGIAGNTIYF	TGCGCCAGCAGCCAAGTACTTGGAATAGCTGGAAACACCATATATTTT
TRBV9	.	.	TRBJ1-2	CASSSQGGYTF	TGTGCCAGCAGCTCACAGGGCGGCTACACCTTC
TRBV6-1	.	.	TRBJ2-7	CASSVRSYEQYF	TGTGCCAGCAGTGTCCGCTCCTACGAGCAGTACTTC
TRBV27	.	.	TRBJ2-7	CASSFEGSRYEQYF	TGTGCCAGCAGTTTCGAGGGTTCTCGATACGAGCAGTACTTC
TRBV6-2/TRBV6-3	TRBD2	.	TRBJ2-2	CASSPGVAGFRTGELFF	TGTGCCAGCAGCCCTGGGGTAGCGGGATTCCGCACCGGGGAGCTGTTTTTT
TRBV7-9	.	.	TRBJ2-1	CASSLGADPYNEQFF	TGTGCCAGCAGCTTAGGAGCGGACCCTTACAATGAGCAGTTCTTC
TRBV7-9	.	.	TRBJ1-1	CAITPSGGWDTEAFF	TGTGCCATTACTCCCAGCGGTGGTTGGGACACTGAAGCTTTCTTT
TRBV7-9	.	.	TRBJ1-5	CASSSWDQPQHF	TGTGCCAGCAGCTCCTGGGATCAGCCCCAGCATTTT
TRBV30	TRBD1	.	TRBJ2-7	CAGQDRGYEQYF	TGTGCCGGACAGGACAGGGGCTACGAGCAGTACTTC
TRBV29-1	.	.	TRBJ1-2	CSVVYNYGYTF	TGCAGCGTTGTGTATAACTATGGCTACACCTTC
TRBV7-2	.	once	TRBJ2-5	CASSLGERKRPWETQYF	TGTGCCAGCAGCTTAGGGGAGAGAAAACGACCGTGGGAGACCCAGTACTTC
TRBV7-2	.	.	TRBJ2-3	CASSLADGGPTDTQYF	TGTGCCAGCAGCTTAGCGGACGGGGGGCCCACAGATACGCAGTATTTT
TRBV5-4	.	.	TRBJ1-1	CASSFQGVNTEAFF	TGTGCCAGCAGCTTCCAAGGGGTGAACACTGAAGCTTTCTTT
TRBV3-1	TRBD1	.	TRBJ2-7	CASSQAGQAFGEQYF	TGTGCCAGCAGCCAAGCGGGACAGGCGTTTGGGGAGCAGTACTTC
TRBV20-1	TRBD2	once	TRBJ2-1	CSARDGASGGGSEQFF	TGCAGTGCTAGAGATGGGGCTAGCGGGGGGGGTTCTGAGCAGTTCTTC
TRBV6-1	.	.	TRBJ2-7	CASSEIGGQEYF	TGTGCCAGCAGTGAAATAGGGGGTCAGGAGTACTTC
TRBV30	TRBD1	.	TRBJ2-7	CAWSGDSSYEQYF	TGTGCCTGGAGTGGGGACAGTAGCTACGAGCAGTACTTC
TRBV2	TRBD1	.	TRBJ2-5	CASIQGAQETQYF	TGTGCCAGCATACAGGGGGCCCAAGAGACCCAGTACTTC
TRBV6-5	.	.	TRBJ1-1	CASRQFARNTEAFF	TGTGCCAGCAGGCAATTCGCCCGGAACACTGAAGCTTTCTTT
TRBV1	.	.	TRBJ2-3	CTSSPGRTDTQYF	TGCACCAGCAGCCCAGGGCGCACAGATACGCAGTATTTT
TRBV3-1	TRBD1	once	TRBJ1-4	CASSLRRGPVFEKLFF	TGTGCCAGCAGCCTACGAAGGGGGCCGGTGTTCGAAAAACTGTTTTTT
TRBV2	TRBD2	.	TRBJ2-7	CASSERSSGSGEQYF	TGTGCCAGCAGTGAAAGGTCTAGCGGGAGTGGAGAGCAGTACTTC
TRBV12-3/TRBV12-4	TRBD2	.	TRBJ2-7	CASSSSGSSSYEQYF	TGTGCCAGCAGTTCTAGCGGGTCTAGCTCCTACGAGCAGTACTTC
TRBV6-1	TRBD2	.	TRBJ2-1	CASIQPLAGSYNEQFF	TGTGCCAGCATCCAACCTCTAGCGGGGTCCTACAATGAGCAGTTCTTC
TRBV19	.	once	TRBJ1-1	CASRAVPRDTEAFF	TGTGCCAGTAGAGCCGTTCCCCGGGACACTGAAGCTTTCTTT
TRBV29-1	.	.	TRBJ1-1	CSVFTGSGTEAFF	TGCAGCGTTTTTACAGGGTCGGGCACTGAAGCTTTCTTT
TRBV7-2	.	.	TRBJ2-5	CASSPEERWYQETQYF	TGTGCCAGCAGCCCCGAGGAGCGTTGGTACCAAGAGACCCAGTACTTC
TRBV9	.	.	TRBJ2-2	CASSVSGTNTGELFF	TGTGCCAGCAGCGTTTCAGGCACGAACACCGGGGAGCTGTTTTTT
TRBV7-9	.	.	TRBJ2-7	CASSLMSGGSYEQYF	TGTGCCAGCAGCTTAATGTCAGGGGGGTCCTACGAGCAGTACTTC
TRBV5-6	.	.	TRBJ2-5	CASSLILAWETQYF	TGTGCCAGCAGCTTGATCCTAGCGTGGGAGACCCAGTACTTC
TRBV6-6	.	.	TRBJ1-5	CASSPDRPQHF	TGTGCCAGCAGTCCCGACCGGCCCCAGCATTTT
TRBV28	TRBD1	once	TRBJ2-7	CASSLGTGGEGPEQYF	TGTGCCAGCAGTTTAGGGACAGGGGGCGAGGGCCCCGAGCAGTACTTC